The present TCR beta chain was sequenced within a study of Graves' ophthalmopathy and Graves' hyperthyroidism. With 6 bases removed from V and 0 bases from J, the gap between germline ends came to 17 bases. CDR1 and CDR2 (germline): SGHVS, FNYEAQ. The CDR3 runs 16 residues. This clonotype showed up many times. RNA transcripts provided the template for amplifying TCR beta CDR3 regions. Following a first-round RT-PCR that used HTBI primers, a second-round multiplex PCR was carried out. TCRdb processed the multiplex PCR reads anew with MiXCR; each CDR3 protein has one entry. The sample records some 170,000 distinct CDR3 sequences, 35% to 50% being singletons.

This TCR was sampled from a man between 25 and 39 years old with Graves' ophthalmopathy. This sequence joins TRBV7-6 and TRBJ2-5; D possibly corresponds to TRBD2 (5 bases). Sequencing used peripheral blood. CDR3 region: CASRATLAMDQETQYF. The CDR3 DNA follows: TGTGCCAGCAGGGCGACGCTAGCCATGGACCAAGAGACCCAGTACTTC.